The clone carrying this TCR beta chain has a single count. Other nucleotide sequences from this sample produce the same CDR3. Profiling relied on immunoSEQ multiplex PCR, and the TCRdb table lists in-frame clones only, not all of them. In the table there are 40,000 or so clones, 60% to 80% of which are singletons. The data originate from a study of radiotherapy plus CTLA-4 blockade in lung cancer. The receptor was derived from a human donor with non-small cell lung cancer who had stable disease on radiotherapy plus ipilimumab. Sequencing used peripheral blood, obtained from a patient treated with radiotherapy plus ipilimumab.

The CDR3 nucleotides read TGCGCCAGCAGCTTGGAGACAGCTAACTATGGCTACACCTTC. Translating gives CASSLETANYGYTF. The chain recombines TRBV5-1 with TRBJ1-2, with D perhaps TRBD1 (5 bases). V lost 0 bases, J lost 0 bases, and 6 bases lay in between. The CDR3 covers 14 residues. Germline V gene sequence: CDR1 SGHRS, CDR2 YFSETQ. Filled out from reference TRBV5-1 and TRBJ1-2, the complete variable domain reads KAGVTQTPRYLIKTRGQQVTLSCSPISGHRSVSWYQQTPGQGLQFLFEYFSETQRNKGNFPGRFSGRQFSNSRSEMNVSTLELGDSALYLCASSLETANYGYTFGSGTRLTVV.